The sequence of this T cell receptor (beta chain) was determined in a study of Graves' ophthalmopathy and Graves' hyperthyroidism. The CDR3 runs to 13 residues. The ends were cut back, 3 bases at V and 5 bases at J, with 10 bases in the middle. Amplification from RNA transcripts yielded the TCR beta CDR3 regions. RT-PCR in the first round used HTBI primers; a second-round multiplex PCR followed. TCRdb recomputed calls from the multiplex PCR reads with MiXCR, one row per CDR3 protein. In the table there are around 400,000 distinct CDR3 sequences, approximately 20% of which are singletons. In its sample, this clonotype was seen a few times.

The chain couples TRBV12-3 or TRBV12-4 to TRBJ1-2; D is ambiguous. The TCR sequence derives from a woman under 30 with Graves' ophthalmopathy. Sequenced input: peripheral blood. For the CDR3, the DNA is TGTGCCAGCAGTTTTAAGGCAAATTATGGCTACACCTTC. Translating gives CASSFKANYGYTF.